This T cell receptor (beta chain) was obtained from a study of cytomegalovirus exposure and HLA in healthy donors. The CDR3 runs to 15 residues. Per germline, CDR1 SGHRS and CDR2 YFSETQ. Trimming pared 0 bases from V and 7 bases from J, leaving 17 bases between. The PCR made use of 60 Vbeta and 13 Jbeta primers. The protocol was immunoSEQ multiplex PCR, while the TCRdb copy is restricted to in-frame clones and leaves out a portion. Here the sample spans fewer than 250,000 clones, approximately 85% being singletons. This clone has more than one count but fewer than ten. Other DNA variants within this sample encode the same CDR3.

The sample consisted of PBMCs. The receptor was derived from a man between 18 and 29 years old in good health and CMV-seronegative. The V gene is TRBV5-1, the J gene TRBJ2-7, with D hard to call. In nucleotides, the CDR3 is TGCGCCAGCAGCTTGGGGGCGTTCCCGACCGAGGAGCAGTACTTC. Its translation is CASSLGAFPTEEQYF. Full variable domain (remainder filled in from reference TRBV5-1 and TRBJ2-7): KAGVTQTPRYLIKTRGQQVTLSCSPISGHRSVSWYQQTPGQGLQFLFEYFSETQRNKGNFPGRFSGRQFSNSRSEMNVSTLELGDSALYLCASSLGAFPTEEQYFGPGTRLTVT.